This T cell receptor beta chain was identified during a study of cytomegalovirus exposure and HLA in healthy donors. The CDR3 contains 17 residues. Germline V lookup: CDR1 SGHVS, CDR2 FQNEAQ. The V gene end was trimmed by 2 bases and the J gene end by 5 bases; junction bases not matched to a gene: 9. The repertoire was sequenced with immunoSEQ multiplex PCR; TCRdb's copy has only in-frame clones and lacks some. The table records under 200,000 clones, 95% to 97% of them present only once. The sequence came from a woman aged 18-29 years in good health and CMV-seronegative. J is TRBJ2-5 and V is TRBV7-8; 12 nucleotides align to TRBD1. Material for sequencing was PBMCs. In nucleotides, the CDR3 is TGTGCCAGCAGCTTACAACCGGGACAGGGGGCACGGGAGACCCAGTACTTC. Translating gives CASSLQPGQGARETQYF.